This T cell receptor beta chain was found in a study of control samples from healthy donors and cancer patients. The protocol was immunoSEQ multiplex PCR, while the TCRdb copy is restricted to in-frame clones and leaves out a portion. The sample yields 230,000 or so clones, over 90% seen once. The origin of this receptor is a man aged 50 or older in good health. The sequencing sample was made of blood.

The CDR3: CASSRQGTYGYTF. In nucleotides, the CDR3 is TGTGCCAGTAGTCGACAGGGCACCTATGGCTACACCTTC. The V call is TRBV19, the J call TRBJ1-2; 7 bases align to TRBD1. Germline assignment: CDR1 LNHDA and CDR2 SQIVND (reference sequence). The length of the CDR3 is 13 residues. V lost 5 bases and J lost 4; bases outside the gene matches: 4.